The clone carrying this TCR beta chain was detected ten times or more. As to time point: newly diagnosed GD, antithyroid drugs for less than 3 months. The TCR library was made from RNA that had been extracted from PBMCs in TRIzol. This record belongs to a study of regulatory T cells in long-lasting Graves disease. Germline V gives CDR1 MDHEN, CDR2 SYDVKM. V trimming: 1 base; J trimming: 3 bases; junction bases outside the gene matches: 3. The length of the CDR3 is 15 residues. Arm-PCR of CDR3 regions and iRepertoire HTBI primers were used to build TCR beta libraries. A single record per CDR3 protein comes from TCRdb applying MiXCR to the multiplex PCR reads. The sample carries 400,000 to 500,000 distinct CDR3 sequences, around 14% recorded once. In addition, the sample was reused for a study of T cells in Graves' hyperthyroidism and ophthalmopathy.

Source: peripheral blood mononuclear cells (PBMCs), taken at new diagnosis, from a patient treated with antithyroid drugs. The rearrangement uses TRBV28 and TRBJ2-1; 7 nucleotides align to TRBD2. The source is a woman aged 25 to 39 with Graves disease. Here the CDR3 DNA reads TGTGCCAGCAGTTTATTGGGGGGGATCTACAATGAGCAGTTCTTC. Residues: CASSLLGGIYNEQFF.